Below are 30 T cell receptor beta chains sequenced from a single sample in a study of cytomegalovirus exposure and HLA in healthy donors. Both 60 Vbeta primers and 13 Jbeta primers went into the PCR. Data came from immunoSEQ multiplex PCR; TCRdb stores just in-frame clones and leaves some out. The sample lists 180,000 or so clones; roughly 85% were seen once. Sequencing was performed on PBMCs. All receptors come from a man in his forties in good health and CMV-seropositive.

The chain recombines TRBV5-1 with TRBJ2-5, with TRBD2 matching 11 bases. Unmatched junction bases numbered 7, after V lost 0 bases and J lost 3 bases. CDR3 length: 17 residues. CDR1 and CDR2 from the germline V gene are SGHRS and YFSETQ. CDR3 amino acids: CASSLAPLAGGEETQYF. DNA for the CDR3: TGCGCCAGCAGCTTGGCTCCGCTAGCGGGAGGAGAAGAGACCCAGTACTTC.

In this sample, this clone turned up once. This sequence joins TRBV2 and TRBJ2-1; D perhaps matches TRBD1 (5 bases). CDR1 SNHLY and CDR2 FYNNEI come from the germline V gene. V lost 6 bases to trimming and J lost 5 bases, with 17 bases between them. This CDR3 contains 15 residues. The CDR3 DNA reads TGTGCCAGCAGGTTAGACTGGGGCTTCGACAATGAGCAGTTCTTC. It codes for CASRLDWGFDNEQFF.

V and J are TRBV5-1 and TRBJ2-5; 7 bases match TRBD2. The CDR3 is 14 amino acids. Per the germline V gene, CDR1 is SGHRS and CDR2 is YFSETQ. Trimming at V came to 4 bases and at J to 4 bases, leaving 7 bases not matched to a gene. The CDR3 protein is CASSPGGMGETQYF. CDR3 DNA: TGCGCCAGCAGCCCCGGGGGGATGGGAGAGACCCAGTACTTC.

The chain combines TRBV29-1 with TRBJ2-1; 10 nucleotides match TRBD2. Germline loops: CDR1 SQVTM, CDR2 ANQGSEA. J gave up 9 bases and V 3 bases, and 8 bases lay outside the gene matches. This CDR3 has 14 amino acids. The CDR3 reads CSVDRGLAYGEQFF. CDR3 coding DNA: TGCAGCGTTGACAGGGGACTAGCGTATGGTGAGCAGTTCTTC.

The rearrangement links TRBV6-5 to TRBJ2-3; 10 bases line up with TRBD2. Germline V lookup: CDR1 MNHEY, CDR2 SVGAGI. The CDR3 runs 16 residues. After removal of 0 bases from V and 0 bases from J, the junction contained 0 bases not matched to a gene. Here the CDR3 reads CASSYSTSGSTDTQYF. CDR3 sequence (DNA): TGTGCCAGCAGTTACTCGACTAGCGGGAGCACAGATACGCAGTATTTT.

The V and J genes are TRBV10-3 and TRBJ2-1; the match to TRBD2 covers 13 bases. Trimming removed 3 bases from V and 7 bases from J; junction bases left unmatched: 6. The CDR3 totals 16 residues. CDR1 and CDR2 from the germline V gene are ENHRY and SYGVKD. CDR3 protein: CAISDPGLAGVNEQFF. CDR3 DNA: TGTGCCATCAGTGACCCAGGACTAGCGGGAGTTAATGAGCAGTTCTTC.

The chain couples TRBV21-1 to TRBJ2-4; the DNA was not used to check the table's D call, TRBD2. TRBV21-1 is a pseudogene locus. This CDR3 region has 14 residues. The CDR3 here is CASSKAETRGIQYF. The CDR3 DNA reads as TGTGCCAGCAGCAAAGCAGAGACTCGGGGCATTCAGTACTTC.

This clone showed up just a few times. This sequence joins TRBV28 and TRBJ2-1; 9 nucleotides match TRBD1. The junction had 7 bases not matched to a gene; V was cut back by 6 bases and J by 4 bases. This CDR3 has 15 residues. CDR1 is MDHEN and CDR2 is SYDVKM in the germline V gene. This CDR3 reads CASSPSDRGYNEQFF. The CDR3 DNA follows: TGTGCCAGCAGCCCCTCGGACAGGGGATACAATGAGCAGTTCTTC.

The genes are TRBV2 and TRBJ2-2, with 10 bases identical to TRBD1. Germline CDR1 and CDR2: SNHLY and FYNNEI. The V gene end was trimmed by 8 bases and the J gene end by 4 bases; junction bases not matched to a gene: 4. This CDR3 region has 14 residues. The CDR3 DNA reads as TGTGCCAGCCAAGGGACAGGGGCCACCGGGGAGCTGTTTTTT. The encoded protein is CASQGTGATGELFF.

Concerning this clone: One junction end disagrees with the germline gene, perhaps due to a read error. The V gene is TRBV7-9, the J gene TRBJ1-2, with 8 bases lining up with TRBD1. The CDR3 contains 15 residues. Germline values: CDR1 SEHNR, CDR2 FQNEAQ (reference sequence). For the CDR3, the DNA is TGTTCCAGCAGCTCGGGACAGGCACGACCCTATGGCTACACCTTC. Translation gives CSSSSGQARPYGYTF.

The genes are TRBV7-3 and TRBJ1-1; no reliable D call. V lost 5 bases and J 3 bases, leaving 13 bases between the germline ends. This CDR3 has 14 amino acids. Looked up from germline, CDR1 is SGHTA and CDR2 is FQGTGA. The CDR3: CASSKNGRDTEAFF. The CDR3 nucleotides are TGTGCCAGCAGCAAAAATGGCCGGGACACTGAAGCTTTCTTT.

The chain is built from TRBV27 and TRBJ2-1; TRBD2 agrees at 13 bases. V dropped 5 bases and J dropped 8; count of bases not matched to a gene: 15. The CDR3 consists of 18 residues. Germline CDR1 is MNHEY and CDR2 is SMNVEV (reference sequence). CDR3 residues: CASSPPDQGLAGIDEQFF. CDR3 nucleotides: TGTGCCAGCAGTCCACCCGACCAGGGACTAGCGGGAATCGATGAGCAGTTCTTC.

This clone appeared a single time. The chain is built from TRBV28 and TRBJ1-5; 8 bases agree with TRBD1. This CDR3 region has 13 residues. Germline CDR1 MDHEN, CDR2 SYDVKM. The J segment lost 7 bases and the V segment lost 6 bases, leaving 5 bases of the junction unmatched. The CDR3 nucleotides are TGTGCCAGCAGGACAGGGGCACGACAGCCCCAGCATTTT. This codes for CASRTGARQPQHF.

The chain joins TRBV9 to TRBJ1-2; 8 bases agree with TRBD1. Germline-derived CDR1 and CDR2 are SGDLS and YYNGEE. Trimming cost V 0 bases and J 4 bases; bases outside gene matches: 8. The CDR3 loop spans 16 amino acids. CDR3 coding DNA: TGTGCCAGCAGCGTAGGAGGCGAGGGACAGGTCTATGGCTACACCTTC. As protein: CASSVGGEGQVYGYTF.

V gene TRBV5-1 combines with J gene TRBJ2-3, with D unresolved. The length of the CDR3 is 13 residues. Trimming took 0 bases from V and 7 from J, leaving 9 bases between them. The V gene's germline CDR1 is SGHRS and CDR2 YFSETQ. CDR3 coding DNA: TGCGCCAGCAGCTTGGCCCAGGTACATACGCAGTATTTT. Amino acid sequence: CASSLAQVHTQYF. The full variable domain, with the rest looked up from reference TRBV5-1 and TRBJ2-3, is KAGVTQTPRYLIKTRGQQVTLSCSPISGHRSVSWYQQTPGQGLQFLFEYFSETQRNKGNFPGRFSGRQFSNSRSEMNVSTLELGDSALYLCASSLAQVHTQYFGPGTRLTVL.

This clone was counted a few times. The gene calls are TRBV7-9 and TRBJ2-3; 7 bases fit TRBD2. Germline CDR1 reads SEHNR; CDR2 reads FQNEAQ (reference sequence). Trimming at V came to 5 bases and at J to 4 bases, leaving 15 bases not matched to a gene. This CDR3 region has 17 residues. DNA of the CDR3: TGTGCCAGCAGCCCTCCCTTGGGTAGCGGGTTCTCAGATACGCAGTATTTT. It codes for CASSPPLGSGFSDTQYF.

The chain recombines TRBV9 with TRBJ2-7; 9 nucleotides align to TRBD1. J lost 6 bases, V lost 3 bases, and 7 bases had no gene match. This CDR3 spans 14 amino acids. Per the germline V gene, CDR1 is SGDLS and CDR2 is YYNGEE. For the CDR3, the DNA is TGTGCCAGCAGCGCGGAGGGACAGGGCCCCGAGCAGTACTTC. Its translation is CASSAEGQGPEQYF.

J is TRBJ2-3 and V is TRBV29-1; perhaps TRBD1 as D (7 bases). Germline-derived CDR1 and CDR2 are SQVTM and ANQGSEA. The CDR3 totals 14 residues. CDR3 protein: CTALEGASTDTQYF. The CDR3 nucleotides read TGCACCGCACTGGAGGGGGCTAGCACAGATACGCAGTATTTT.

The chain is built from TRBV2 and TRBJ2-5, with 9 positions matching TRBD1. With V trimmed by 7 bases and J by 5 bases, 11 bases remained unmatched. Germline V lookup: CDR1 SNHLY, CDR2 FYNNEI. CDR3 size: 15 residues. CDR3 amino acids: CASKTGGASRETQYF. CDR3 nucleotides: TGTGCCAGCAAGACAGGGGGGGCTTCGAGGGAGACCCAGTACTTC.

This chain joins TRBV6-5 and TRBJ1-1, with TRBD1 as a possible D gene (5 bases). Trimming took off 0 bases at V and 0 bases at J, with 8 bases between the two ends. The CDR3 is made up of 15 amino acids. Germline CDR1 is MNHEY and CDR2 is SVGAGI. The CDR3 reads CASSYSGGMNTEAFF. The DNA of the CDR3 is TGTGCCAGCAGTTACTCCGGGGGAATGAACACTGAAGCTTTCTTT.

A few counts support this clone. The V gene is TRBV29-1, the J gene TRBJ2-7; 7 bases line up with TRBD1. From germline, CDR1 is SQVTM and CDR2 ANQGSEA. The CDR3 covers 10 residues. The V segment lost 5 bases and the J segment 13 bases; nucleotides outside the gene matches: 8. The CDR3: CSVLDRYLYF. For the CDR3, the DNA is TGCAGCGTTTTGGACAGGTACCTCTACTTC.

V and J are TRBV19 and TRBJ2-7; D might be TRBD1 (7 bases). Trimming removed 6 bases at V and 5 bases at J, with 17 bases between. The CDR3 totals 14 residues. CDR1 and CDR2 from the germline V gene are LNHDA and SQIVND (reference sequence). Here the CDR3 reads CASRIRGATNEQYF. The CDR3 coding sequence is TGTGCCAGTAGGATCAGGGGGGCGACGAACGAGCAGTACTTC. The full variable domain, rest sourced from reference TRBV19 and TRBJ2-7, is DGGITQSPKYLFRKEGQNVTLSCEQNLNHDAMYWYRQDPGQGLRLIYYSQIVNDFQKGDIAEGYSVSREKKESFPLTVTSAQKNPTAFYLCASRIRGATNEQYFGPGTRLTVT.

The chain is built from TRBV9 and TRBJ2-5, with D perhaps matching TRBD2 (6 bases). The germline gives CDR1 SGDLS, CDR2 YYNGEE. This CDR3 comprises 15 residues. Trimming took off 3 bases at V and 5 bases at J, with 17 bases between the two ends. Written as DNA, the CDR3 is TGTGCCAGCAGCGAACCGGGACTCCTGACGGAGACCCAGTACTTC. Its protein product is CASSEPGLLTETQYF.

The chain combines TRBV30 with TRBJ1-4; the D is unclear. Germline V gene data show CDR1 as GTSNPN and CDR2 as SVGIG (reference sequence). Trimming pared 8 bases from V and 3 bases from J, leaving 13 bases between. The CDR3 totals 13 residues. The CDR3 DNA follows: TGTGCCAACGCCGGTGCGGCTAATGAAAAACTGTTTTTT. As protein: CANAGAANEKLFF.

The rearrangement joins TRBV6-1 to TRBJ1-2; D gene unclear. Trimming took 3 bases from V and 0 from J, leaving 11 bases between them. The germline V gene encodes CDR1 MNHNS and CDR2 SASEGT. CDR3 size: 15 residues. The CDR3 loop reads CASSEAGTANYGYTF. CDR3 sequence (DNA): TGTGCCAGCAGTGAGGCGGGAACAGCTAACTATGGCTACACCTTC.

The rearrangement links TRBV7-3 to TRBJ1-1, with a weak D call TRBD1 (6 bases). The CDR3 totals 14 residues. Trimming removed 5 bases at V and 10 bases at J, with 20 bases between. The germline V gene encodes CDR1 SGHTA and CDR2 FQGTGA. The CDR3 spells CASSPTLSGGRAFF. The CDR3, as DNA: TGTGCCAGCAGCCCAACCCTTTCGGGGGGCAGAGCTTTCTTT.

V usage is TRBV5-4 and J usage is TRBJ2-2, with 7 bases fitting TRBD2. V lost 0 bases to trimming and J lost 1 base; unmatched junction nucleotides: 0. Germline assignment: CDR1 SGHNT and CDR2 YYREEE (reference sequence). The CDR3 sequence is 15 residues long. CDR3 sequence: CASSLGTRNTGELFF. CDR3 in DNA: TGTGCCAGCAGCTTGGGGACTAGGAACACCGGGGAGCTGTTTTTT.

The chain recombines TRBV28 with TRBJ2-5; 11 bases are a match to TRBD1. The DNA end favors TRBJ2-7, so the J call may be wrong. The germline CDR1 and CDR2 sequences are MDHEN and SYDVKM. The CDR3 runs 15 residues. CDR3 nucleotide sequence: TGTGCCAGCAGTTTATTCGGGACAGGGGGGTACGAGCAGTACTTC. Translated: CASSLFGTGGYEQYF.

This clone has just one count. This rearrangement joins TRBV7-2 to TRBJ1-1; TRBD1 matches 7 bases. CDR3 length equals 13 residues. CDR1 SGHTA and CDR2 FQGNSA come from the germline V gene. The trim removed 8 bases at V and 4 bases at J, leaving 7 bases unmatched. This CDR3 reads CASSRGMITEAFF. The CDR3 DNA is TGTGCCAGCTCCAGGGGGATGATCACTGAAGCTTTCTTT.

This chain uses TRBV10-3 with TRBJ1-3; the D gene is possibly TRBD1 (6 bases). The CDR3 spans 14 residues. Trimming left V 4 bases short and J 2 bases short, with 9 bases between. Germline V gene lookup returns CDR1 ENHRY and CDR2 SYGVKD. The chain's CDR3 is CAISVEGAGNTIYF. CDR3 in DNA: TGTGCCATCAGTGTTGAGGGGGCTGGAAACACCATATATTTT.